This TCR beta chain came from a study of regulatory T cells in long-lasting Graves disease. Details on this clonotype: The antigen is unknown.

Documented time point: persistent/refractory GD, antithyroid drugs over 5 years with positive TRAb. The TCR library was made from RNA that had been extracted from PBMCs in TRIzol. Both iRepertoire HTBI primers and Arm-PCR of CDR3 regions were used to build the TCR beta libraries. A single record per CDR3 protein comes from TCRdb applying MiXCR to the multiplex PCR reads. This sample yields a few hundred thousand distinct CDR3 sequences, of which around 20% are seen a single time; about 27% belongs to the top ten. Points from the study as a whole: Patients with persistent Graves' had lower TCR diversity than newly diagnosed patients.

Trimming removed 5 bases from V and 15 bases from J; junction bases left unmatched: 15. CDR3 length: 13 amino acids. Germline V gene data show CDR1 as GTSNPN and CDR2 as SVGIG (reference sequence). The receptor comes from a female donor with Graves disease. The chain joins TRBV30 to TRBJ1-4; 7 nucleotides match TRBD1. The input for sequencing was peripheral blood mononuclear cells (PBMCs), taken when the disease was refractory, from a patient treated with antithyroid drugs. The DNA for the CDR3 is TGTGCCTGGGGCCCGGGACAGATGGGGTTGATGTTTTTT. Protein product: CAWGPGQMGLMFF.